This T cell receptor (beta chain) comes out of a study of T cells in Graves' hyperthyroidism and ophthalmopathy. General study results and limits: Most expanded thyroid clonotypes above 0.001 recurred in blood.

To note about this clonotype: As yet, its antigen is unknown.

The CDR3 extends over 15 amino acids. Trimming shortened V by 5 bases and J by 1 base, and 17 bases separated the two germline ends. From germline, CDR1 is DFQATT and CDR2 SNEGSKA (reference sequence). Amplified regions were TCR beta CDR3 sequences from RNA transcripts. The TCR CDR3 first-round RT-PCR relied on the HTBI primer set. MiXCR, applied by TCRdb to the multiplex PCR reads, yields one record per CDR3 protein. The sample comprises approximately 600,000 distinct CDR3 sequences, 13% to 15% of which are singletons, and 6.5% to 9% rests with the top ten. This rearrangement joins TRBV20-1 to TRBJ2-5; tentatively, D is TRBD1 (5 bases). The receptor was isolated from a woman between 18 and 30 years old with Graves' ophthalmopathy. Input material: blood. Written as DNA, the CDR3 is TGCAGTGCTCCTATTTTCGACAGCCTCCAAGAGACCCAGTACTTC. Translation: CSAPIFDSLQETQYF.